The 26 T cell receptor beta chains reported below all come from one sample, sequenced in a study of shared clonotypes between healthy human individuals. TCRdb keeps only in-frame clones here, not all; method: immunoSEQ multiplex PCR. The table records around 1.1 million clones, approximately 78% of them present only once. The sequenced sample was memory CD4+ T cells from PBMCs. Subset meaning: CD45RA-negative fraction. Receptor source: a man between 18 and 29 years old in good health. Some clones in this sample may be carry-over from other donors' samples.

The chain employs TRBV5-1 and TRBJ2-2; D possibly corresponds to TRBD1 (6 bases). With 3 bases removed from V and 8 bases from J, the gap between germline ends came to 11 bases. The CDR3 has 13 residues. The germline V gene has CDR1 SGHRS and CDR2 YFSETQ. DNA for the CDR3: TGCGCCAGCAGCTGGGGACAATCGGGGGAGCTGTTTTTT. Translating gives CASSWGQSGELFF.

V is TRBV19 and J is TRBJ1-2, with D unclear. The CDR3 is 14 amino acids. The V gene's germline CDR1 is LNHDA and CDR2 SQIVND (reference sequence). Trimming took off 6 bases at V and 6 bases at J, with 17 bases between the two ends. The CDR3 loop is CASRSGGSRDGYTF. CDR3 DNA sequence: TGTGCCAGTAGGAGTGGAGGGTCGAGGGATGGCTACACCTTC.

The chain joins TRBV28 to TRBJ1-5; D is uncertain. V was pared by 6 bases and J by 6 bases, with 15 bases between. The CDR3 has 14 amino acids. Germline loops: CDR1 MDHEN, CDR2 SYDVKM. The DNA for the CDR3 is TGTGCCAGCAGCCCCGCTGGGGTCGGTCAGCCCCAGCATTTT. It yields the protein CASSPAGVGQPQHF.

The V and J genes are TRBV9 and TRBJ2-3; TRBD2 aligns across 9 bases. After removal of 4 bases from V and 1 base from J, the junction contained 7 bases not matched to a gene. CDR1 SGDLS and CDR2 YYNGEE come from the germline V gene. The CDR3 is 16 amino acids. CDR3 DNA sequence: TGTGCCAGCAGCTCCCAAATAGCGGGAGGCACAGATACGCAGTATTTT. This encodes CASSSQIAGGTDTQYF.

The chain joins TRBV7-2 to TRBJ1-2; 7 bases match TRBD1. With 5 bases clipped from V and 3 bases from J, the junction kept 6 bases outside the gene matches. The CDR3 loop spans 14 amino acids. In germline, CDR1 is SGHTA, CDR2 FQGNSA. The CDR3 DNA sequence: TGTGCCAGCAGCGGGAGCCAGGGGGACTATGGCTACACCTTC. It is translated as CASSGSQGDYGYTF.

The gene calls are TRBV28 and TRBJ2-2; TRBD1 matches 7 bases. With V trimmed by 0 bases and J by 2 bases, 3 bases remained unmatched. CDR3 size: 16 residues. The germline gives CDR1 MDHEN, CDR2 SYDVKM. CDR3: CASSLWGTVNTGELFF. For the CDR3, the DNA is TGTGCCAGCAGTTTATGGGGGACAGTTAACACCGGGGAGCTGTTTTTT.

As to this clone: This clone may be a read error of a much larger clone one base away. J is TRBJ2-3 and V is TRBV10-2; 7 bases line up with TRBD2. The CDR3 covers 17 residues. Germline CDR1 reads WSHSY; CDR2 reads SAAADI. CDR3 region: CASSDYPWAGDTDAQYF. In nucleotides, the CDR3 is TGCGCCAGCAGTGATTACCCTTGGGCGGGAGATACAGATGCGCAGTATTTT.

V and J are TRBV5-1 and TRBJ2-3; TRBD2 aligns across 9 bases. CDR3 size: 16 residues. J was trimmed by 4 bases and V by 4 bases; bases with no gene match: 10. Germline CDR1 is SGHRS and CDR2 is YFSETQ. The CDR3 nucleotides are TGCGCCAGCAGCGGCGGGACTAGCAATTTGGCAGATACGCAGTATTTT. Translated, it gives CASSGGTSNLADTQYF.

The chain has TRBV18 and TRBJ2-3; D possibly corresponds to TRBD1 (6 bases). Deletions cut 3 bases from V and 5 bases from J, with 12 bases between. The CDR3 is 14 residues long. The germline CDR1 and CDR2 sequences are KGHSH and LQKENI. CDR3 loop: CASSPGPGEDTQYF. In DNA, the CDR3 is TGTGCCAGCTCACCGGGGCCAGGGGAAGATACGCAGTATTTT.

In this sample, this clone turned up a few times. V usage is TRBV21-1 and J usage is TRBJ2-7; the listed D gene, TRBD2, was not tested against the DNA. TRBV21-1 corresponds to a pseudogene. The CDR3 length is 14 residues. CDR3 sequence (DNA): TGTGCCAGCAGCAAAGGACTAGCGGAGTACGAGCAGTACTTC. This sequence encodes CASSKGLAEYEQYF.

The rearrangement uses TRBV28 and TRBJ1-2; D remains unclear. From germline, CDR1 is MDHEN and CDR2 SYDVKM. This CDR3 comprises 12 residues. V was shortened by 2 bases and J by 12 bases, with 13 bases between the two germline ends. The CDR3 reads CASSLDLYGDTF. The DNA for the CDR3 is TGTGCCAGCAGTTTAGACCTCTATGGAGACACCTTC.

CDR3 sequence reads: CASSFLGQGSGYTF. The CDR3 region has the DNA TGTGCCAGCAGTTTCTTAGGACAGGGATCCGGCTACACCTTC. The rearrangement uses TRBV27 and TRBJ1-2, with 8 nucleotides matching TRBD1. J was trimmed by 8 bases and V by 3 bases; bases with no gene match: 8. This CDR3 has 14 amino acids. In germline, CDR1 is MNHEY, CDR2 SMNVEV (reference sequence).

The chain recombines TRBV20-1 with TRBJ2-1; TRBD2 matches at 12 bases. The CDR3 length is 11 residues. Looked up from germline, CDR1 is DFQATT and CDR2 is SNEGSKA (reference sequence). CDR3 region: CSLAGGNEQFF. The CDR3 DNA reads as TGCAGCCTAGCGGGGGGGAATGAGCAGTTCTTC.

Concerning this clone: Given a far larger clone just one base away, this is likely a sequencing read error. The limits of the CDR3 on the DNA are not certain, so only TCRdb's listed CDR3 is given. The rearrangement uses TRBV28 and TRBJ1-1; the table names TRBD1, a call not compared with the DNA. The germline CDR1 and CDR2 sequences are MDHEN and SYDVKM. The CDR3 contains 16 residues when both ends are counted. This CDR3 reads CASTPWVGTGAGSVFF.

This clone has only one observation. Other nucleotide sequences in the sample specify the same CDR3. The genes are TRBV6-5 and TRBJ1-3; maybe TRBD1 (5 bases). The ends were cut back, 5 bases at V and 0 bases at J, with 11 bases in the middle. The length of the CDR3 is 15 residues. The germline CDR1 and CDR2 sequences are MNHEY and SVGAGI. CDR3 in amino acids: CASSRETVSGNTIYF. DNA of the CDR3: TGTGCCAGCAGTAGGGAGACAGTCTCTGGAAACACCATATATTTT.

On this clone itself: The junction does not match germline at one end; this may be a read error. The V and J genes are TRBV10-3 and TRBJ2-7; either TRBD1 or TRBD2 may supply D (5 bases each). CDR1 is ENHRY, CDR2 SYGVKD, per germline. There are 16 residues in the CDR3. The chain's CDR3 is CAISAGGAESSYEQYF. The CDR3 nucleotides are TGTGCCATAAGTGCGGGTGGGGCAGAGAGCTCCTACGAGCAGTACTTC.

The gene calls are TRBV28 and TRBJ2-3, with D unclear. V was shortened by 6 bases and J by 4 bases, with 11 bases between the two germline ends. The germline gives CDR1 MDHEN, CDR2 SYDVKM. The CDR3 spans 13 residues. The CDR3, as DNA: TGTGCCAGCAGGTTCCAGGCGGCAGATACGCAGTATTTT. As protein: CASRFQAADTQYF.

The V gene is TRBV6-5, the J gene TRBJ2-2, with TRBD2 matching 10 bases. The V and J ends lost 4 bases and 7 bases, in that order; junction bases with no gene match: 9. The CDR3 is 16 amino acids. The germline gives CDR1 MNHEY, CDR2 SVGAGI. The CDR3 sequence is CASSWVSGRRNGELFF. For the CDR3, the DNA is TGTGCCAGCAGTTGGGTTAGCGGGAGGAGGAACGGGGAGCTGTTTTTT.

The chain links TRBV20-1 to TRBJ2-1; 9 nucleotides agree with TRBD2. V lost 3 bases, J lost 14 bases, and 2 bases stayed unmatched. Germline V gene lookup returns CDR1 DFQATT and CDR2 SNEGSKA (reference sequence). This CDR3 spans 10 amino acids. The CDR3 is CSARRLAEFF. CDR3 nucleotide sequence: TGCAGTGCTAGGCGACTAGCGGAGTTCTTC.

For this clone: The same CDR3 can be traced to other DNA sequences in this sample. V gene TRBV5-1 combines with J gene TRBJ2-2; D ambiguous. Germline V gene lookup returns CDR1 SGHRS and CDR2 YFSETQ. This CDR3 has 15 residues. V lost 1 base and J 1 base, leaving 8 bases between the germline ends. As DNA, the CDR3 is TGCGCCAGCAGCTTGTCATCCGGGAACACCGGGGAGCTGTTTTTT. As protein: CASSLSSGNTGELFF.

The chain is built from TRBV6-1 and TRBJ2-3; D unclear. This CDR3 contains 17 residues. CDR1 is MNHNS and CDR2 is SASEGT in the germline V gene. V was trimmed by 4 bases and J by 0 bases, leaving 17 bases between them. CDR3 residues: CASSVLIGGTSTDTQYF. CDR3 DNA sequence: TGTGCCAGCAGTGTCTTAATTGGCGGTACTAGCACAGATACGCAGTATTTT.

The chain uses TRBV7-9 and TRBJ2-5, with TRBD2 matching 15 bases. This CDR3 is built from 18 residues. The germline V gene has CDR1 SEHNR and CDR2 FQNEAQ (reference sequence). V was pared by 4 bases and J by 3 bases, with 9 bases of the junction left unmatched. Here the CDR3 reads CASSWRAGTSGGKETQYF. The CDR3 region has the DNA TGTGCCAGCAGCTGGAGAGCCGGGACTAGCGGGGGGAAAGAGACCCAGTACTTC. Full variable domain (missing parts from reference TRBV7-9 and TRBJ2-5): DTGVSQNPRHKITKRGQNVTFRCDPISEHNRLYWYRQTLGQGPEFLTYFQNEAQLEKSRLLSDRFSAERPKGSFSTLEIQRTEQGDSAMYLCASSWRAGTSGGKETQYFGPGTRLLVL.

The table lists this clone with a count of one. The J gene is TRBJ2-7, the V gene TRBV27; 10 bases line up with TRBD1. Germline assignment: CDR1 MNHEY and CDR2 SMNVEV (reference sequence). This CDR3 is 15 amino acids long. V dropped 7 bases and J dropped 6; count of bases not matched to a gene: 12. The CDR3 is CASTKSGTGDSEQYF. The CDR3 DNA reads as TGTGCCAGCACCAAGTCTGGGACAGGGGATAGCGAGCAGTACTTC.

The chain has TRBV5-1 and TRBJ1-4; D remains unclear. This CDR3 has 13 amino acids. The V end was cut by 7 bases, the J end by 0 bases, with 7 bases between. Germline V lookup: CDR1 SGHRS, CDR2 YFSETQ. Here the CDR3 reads CASSEATNEKLFF. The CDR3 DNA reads TGCGCCAGCTCGGAGGCAACTAATGAAAAACTGTTTTTT.

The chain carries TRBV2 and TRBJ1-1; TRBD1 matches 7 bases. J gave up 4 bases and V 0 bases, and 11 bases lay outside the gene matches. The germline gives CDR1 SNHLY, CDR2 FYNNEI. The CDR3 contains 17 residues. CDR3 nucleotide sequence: TGTGCCAGCAGTGAAGCAGGGGGCAAAGGGTATTCCACTGAAGCTTTCTTT. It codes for CASSEAGGKGYSTEAFF. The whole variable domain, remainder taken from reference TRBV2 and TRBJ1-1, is EPEVTQTPSHQVTQMGQEVILRCVPISNHLYFYWYRQILGQKVEFLVSFYNNEISEKSEIFDDQFSVERPDGSNFTLKIRSTKLEDSAMYFCASSEAGGKGYSTEAFFGQGTRLTVV.

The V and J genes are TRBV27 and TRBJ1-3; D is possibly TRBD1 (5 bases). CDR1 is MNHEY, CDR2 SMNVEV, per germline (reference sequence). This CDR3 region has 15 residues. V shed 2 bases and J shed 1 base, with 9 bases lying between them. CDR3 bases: TGTGCCAGCAGTTTAGCGGGGGGATCTGGAAACACCATATATTTT. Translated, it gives CASSLAGGSGNTIYF.